This TCR beta chain was recovered during a study of Graves' ophthalmopathy and Graves' hyperthyroidism. The sequenced template was RNA, covering the TCR beta CDR3 region. HTBI primers were employed in first-round RT-PCR, then a second-round multiplex PCR followed. TCRdb reprocessed the multiplex PCR reads with MiXCR, giving one entry per CDR3 protein. The data contain around 1.1 million distinct CDR3 sequences, less than 45% of them seen just once; the ten biggest clones take up approximately 10%. From germline, CDR1 is MNHEY and CDR2 SVGAGI. The V gene end was trimmed by 10 bases and the J gene end by 5 bases; junction bases not matched to a gene: 15. The CDR3 contains 15 residues.

The clonotype originates from an adult man with Graves' hyperthyroidism. Sequencing used peripheral blood or thyroid tissue (not recorded which). This sequence joins TRBV6-5 and TRBJ1-1; 8 bases line up with TRBD1. The CDR3 region is CAISRTRGLRTEAFF. CDR3 sequence (DNA): TGTGCCATCAGCCGTACCAGGGGGCTACGTACTGAAGCTTTCTTT.